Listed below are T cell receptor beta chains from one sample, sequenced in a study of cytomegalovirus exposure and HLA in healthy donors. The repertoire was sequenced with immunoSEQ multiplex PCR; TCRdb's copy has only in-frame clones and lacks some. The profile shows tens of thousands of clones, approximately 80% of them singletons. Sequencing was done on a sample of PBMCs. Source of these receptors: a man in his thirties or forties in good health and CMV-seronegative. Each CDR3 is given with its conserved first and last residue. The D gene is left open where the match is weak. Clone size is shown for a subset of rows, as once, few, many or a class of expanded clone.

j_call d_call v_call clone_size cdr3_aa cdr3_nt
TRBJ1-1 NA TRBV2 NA CASTTDNLNTEAFF TGTGCCAGCACTACGGACAATTTGAACACTGAAGCTTTCTTT
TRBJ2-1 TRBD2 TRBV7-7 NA CASSLGLAANGEQFF TGTGCCAGCAGCCTCGGACTAGCCGCCAATGGAGAGCAGTTCTTC
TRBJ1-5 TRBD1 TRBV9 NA CASSANDRDRNQPQHF TGTGCCAGCAGCGCAAACGACAGGGACCGCAATCAGCCCCAGCATTTT
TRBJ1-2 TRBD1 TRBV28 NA CASSLLGTGDYGYTF TGTGCCAGCAGTTTACTCGGGACAGGGGACTATGGCTACACCTTC
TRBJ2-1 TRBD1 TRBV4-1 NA CASSQAGDRVAQFF TGCGCCAGCAGCCAAGCAGGGGACAGGGTAGCGCAGTTCTTC
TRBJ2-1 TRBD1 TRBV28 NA CATLEQGSFSEQFF TGTGCCACCCTCGAACAGGGGAGCTTTTCCGAGCAGTTCTTC
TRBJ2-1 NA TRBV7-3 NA CASSPPGGTDNEQFF TGTGCCAGCAGCCCACCAGGGGGGACGGACAATGAGCAGTTCTTC
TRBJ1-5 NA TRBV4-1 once CASSQDTVGQPQHF TGCGCCAGCAGCCAAGACACAGTAGGCCAGCCCCAGCATTTT
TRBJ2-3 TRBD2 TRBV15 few CGRQSSGLKDTQYF TGTGGGCGTCAGTCTAGCGGATTGAAGGATACGCAGTATTTT
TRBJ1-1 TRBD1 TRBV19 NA CASSIQGANTEAFF TGTGCCAGTAGTATCCAGGGGGCGAACACTGAAGCTTTCTTT
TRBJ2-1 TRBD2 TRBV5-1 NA CASSFRTSGGNEQFF TGCGCCAGCAGCTTCCGGACTAGCGGGGGCAATGAGCAGTTCTTC
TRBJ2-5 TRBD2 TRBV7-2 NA CASSPKRASGGETQYF TGTGCCAGCAGCCCCAAACGGGCTAGCGGGGGGGAGACCCAGTACTTC
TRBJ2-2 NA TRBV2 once CASSVDTYTGELFF TGTGCCAGCAGTGTGGACACTTACACCGGGGAGCTGTTTTTT
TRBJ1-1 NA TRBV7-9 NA CASSRPIGINTEAFF TGTGCCAGCAGCCGCCCCATCGGGATTAACACTGAAGCTTTCTTT
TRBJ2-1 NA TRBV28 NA CASSLRGFLNEQFF TGTGCCAGCAGCTTAAGGGGGTTTTTGAATGAGCAGTTCTTC
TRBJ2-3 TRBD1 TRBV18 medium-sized CASSPLMTGGVTDTQYF TGTGCCAGCTCACCACTGATGACAGGGGGCGTCACAGATACGCAGTATTTT
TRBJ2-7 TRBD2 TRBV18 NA CASSPKRGGIYEQYF TGTGCCAGCTCACCAAAGCGGGGGGGCATCTACGAGCAGTACTTC